This T cell receptor (beta chain) was found in a study of Ad26.COV2.S vaccination and SARS-CoV-2 variants. Study-wide background: Of the COV1001 trial arms, the Ad26.COV2.S arm included the donor.

Study results and caveats: An underestimation of total T cell responses may have resulted from the TCR breadth and depth analyses. Vaccinees and placebo recipients showed similar non-spike TCR breadth.

Profiling relied on immunoSEQ multiplex PCR, and the TCRdb table lists in-frame clones only, not all of them. The sample shows around 350,000 clones, around 84% of them seen only once. Treatment here: 15 to 20 received Ad26.COV2.S at low or high dose, single or two shots; 5 received placebo; per-sample allocation not given. Repertoires come from day 63 after the first vaccine or placebo injection. As concerns this clone: Its specificity is unknown.

The length of the CDR3 is 15 residues. CDR1 is LGHNA, CDR2 YNFKEQ, per germline. V dropped 7 bases and J dropped 3 bases, with 18 bases sitting between them. This TCR was recovered from a person aged 18-60 years who received the Ad26.COV2.S COVID-19 vaccine or a placebo. The sample in question was peripheral blood, obtained in a trial of Ad26.COV2.S vaccine versus placebo. The V call is TRBV4-2, the J call TRBJ1-1; possibly TRBD1 for D (5 bases). CDR3 region: CASTPLTRGDTEAFF. The CDR3, as DNA: TGTGCCAGCACCCCTCTTACGCGGGGCGACACTGAAGCTTTCTTT.